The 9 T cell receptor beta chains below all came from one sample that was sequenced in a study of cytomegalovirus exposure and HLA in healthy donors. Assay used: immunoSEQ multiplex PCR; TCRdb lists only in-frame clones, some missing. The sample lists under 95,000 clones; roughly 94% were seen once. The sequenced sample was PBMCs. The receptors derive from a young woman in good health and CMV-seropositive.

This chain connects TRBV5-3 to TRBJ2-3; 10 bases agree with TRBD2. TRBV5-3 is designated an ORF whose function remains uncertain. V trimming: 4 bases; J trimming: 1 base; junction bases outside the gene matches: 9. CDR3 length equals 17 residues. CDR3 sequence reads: CARSPTAGGPRTDTQYF. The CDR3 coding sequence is TGTGCCAGAAGCCCAACAGCGGGAGGGCCCCGCACAGATACGCAGTATTTT.

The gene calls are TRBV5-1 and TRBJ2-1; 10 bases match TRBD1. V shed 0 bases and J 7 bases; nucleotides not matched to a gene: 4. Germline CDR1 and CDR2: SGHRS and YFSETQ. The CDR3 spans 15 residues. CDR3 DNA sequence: TGCGCCAGCAGCTTGGGGACAGGGGGTTATAATGAGCAGTTCTTC. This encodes CASSLGTGGYNEQFF.

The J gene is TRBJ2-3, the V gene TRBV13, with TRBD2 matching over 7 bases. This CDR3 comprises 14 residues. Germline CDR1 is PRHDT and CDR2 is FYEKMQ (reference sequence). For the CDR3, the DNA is TGTGCAAGTTCGTTTAGCGGGAGCACAGATACGCAGTATTTT. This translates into CASSFSGSTDTQYF.

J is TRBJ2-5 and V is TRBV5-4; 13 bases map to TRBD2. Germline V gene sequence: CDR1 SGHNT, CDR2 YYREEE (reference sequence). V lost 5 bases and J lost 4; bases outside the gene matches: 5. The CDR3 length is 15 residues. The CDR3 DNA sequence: TGTGCCAGCAGTTCTAGGACTAGCGGGGGAGAGACCCAGTACTTC. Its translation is CASSSRTSGGETQYF.

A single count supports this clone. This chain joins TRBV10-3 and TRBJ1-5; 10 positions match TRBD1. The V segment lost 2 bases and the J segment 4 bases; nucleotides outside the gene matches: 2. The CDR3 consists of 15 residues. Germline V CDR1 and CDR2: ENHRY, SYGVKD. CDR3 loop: CAISEPDRGNQPQHF. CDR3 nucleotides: TGTGCCATCAGTGAGCCGGACAGGGGGAATCAGCCCCAGCATTTT.

The CDR3 spells CASSLGGDYGYTF. The CDR3 bases are TGTGCCAGCAGCCTGGGGGGGGACTATGGCTACACCTTC. The chain is built from TRBV7-3 and TRBJ1-2; tentatively, D is TRBD1 (5 bases). Looked up from germline, CDR1 is SGHTA and CDR2 is FQGTGA. This CDR3 region has 13 residues. Trimming cost V 5 bases and J 3 bases, with 10 bases left between them.

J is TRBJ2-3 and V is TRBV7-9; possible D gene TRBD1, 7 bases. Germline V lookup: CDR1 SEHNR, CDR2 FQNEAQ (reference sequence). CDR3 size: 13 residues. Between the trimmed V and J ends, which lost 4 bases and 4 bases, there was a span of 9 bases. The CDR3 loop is CASSSGGPDTQYF. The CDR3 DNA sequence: TGTGCCAGCAGCTCAGGGGGGCCAGATACGCAGTATTTT.

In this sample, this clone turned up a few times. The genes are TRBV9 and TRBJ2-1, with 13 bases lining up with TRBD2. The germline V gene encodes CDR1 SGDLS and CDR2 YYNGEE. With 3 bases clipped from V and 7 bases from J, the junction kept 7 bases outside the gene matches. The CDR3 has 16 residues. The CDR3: CASSAGLAGVRNEQFF. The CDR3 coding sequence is TGTGCCAGCAGCGCTGGACTAGCGGGAGTGAGGAATGAGCAGTTCTTC.

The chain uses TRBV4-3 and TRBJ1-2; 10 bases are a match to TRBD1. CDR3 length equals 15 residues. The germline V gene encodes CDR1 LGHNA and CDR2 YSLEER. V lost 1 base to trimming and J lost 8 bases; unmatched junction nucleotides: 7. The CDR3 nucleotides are TGCGCCAGCAGCCAAGTGGAGACAGGGGGCCAGGGCTACACCTTC. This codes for CASSQVETGGQGYTF.